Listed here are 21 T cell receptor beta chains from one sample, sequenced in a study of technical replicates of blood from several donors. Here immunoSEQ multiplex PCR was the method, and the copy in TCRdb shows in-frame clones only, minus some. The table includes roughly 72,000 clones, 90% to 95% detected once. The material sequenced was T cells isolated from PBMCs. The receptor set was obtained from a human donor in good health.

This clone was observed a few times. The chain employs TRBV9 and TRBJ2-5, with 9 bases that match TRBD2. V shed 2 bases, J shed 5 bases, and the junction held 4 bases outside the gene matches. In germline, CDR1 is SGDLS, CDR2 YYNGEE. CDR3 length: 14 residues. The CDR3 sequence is CASSVLAGWETQYF. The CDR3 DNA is TGTGCCAGCAGCGTGCTAGCGGGATGGGAGACCCAGTACTTC.

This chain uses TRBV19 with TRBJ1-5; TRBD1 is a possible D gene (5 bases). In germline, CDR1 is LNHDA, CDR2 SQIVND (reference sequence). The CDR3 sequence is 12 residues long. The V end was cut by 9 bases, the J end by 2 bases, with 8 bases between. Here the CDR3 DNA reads TGTGCCAGCGGGGGGGGCAATCAGCCCCAGCATTTT. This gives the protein CASGGGNQPQHF.

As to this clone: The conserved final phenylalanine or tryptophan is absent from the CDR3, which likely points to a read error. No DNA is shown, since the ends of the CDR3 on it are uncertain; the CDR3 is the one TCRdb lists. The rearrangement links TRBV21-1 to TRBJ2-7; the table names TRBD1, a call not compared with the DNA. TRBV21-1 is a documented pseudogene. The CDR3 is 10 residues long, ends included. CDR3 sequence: CASSRAEPHP.

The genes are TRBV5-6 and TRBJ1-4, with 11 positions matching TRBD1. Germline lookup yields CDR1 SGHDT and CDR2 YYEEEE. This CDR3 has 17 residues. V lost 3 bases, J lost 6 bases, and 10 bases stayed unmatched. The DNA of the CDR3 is TGTGCCAGCAGCTCTCCGGGGACAGGGGGTCGGGATGAAAAACTGTTTTTT. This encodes CASSSPGTGGRDEKLFF.

CDR3 DNA sequence: TGTGCCAGCAGTTTATCGAATCCCAGGGAGGGTTCAGAAGCTTTCTTT. Encoded protein: CASSLSNPREGSEAFF. The gene calls are TRBV27 and TRBJ1-1; D perhaps matches TRBD1 (5 bases). CDR1 and CDR2 from the germline V gene are MNHEY and SMNVEV (reference sequence). The CDR3 has 16 amino acids. Trimming cost V 0 bases and J 8 bases, with 19 bases left between them.

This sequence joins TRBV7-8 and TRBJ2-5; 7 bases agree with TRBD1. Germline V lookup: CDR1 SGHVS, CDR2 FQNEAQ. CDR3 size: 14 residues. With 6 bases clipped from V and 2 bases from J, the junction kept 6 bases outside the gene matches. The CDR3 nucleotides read TGTGCCAGCAGGGTGGGACAGCTACAAGAGACCCAGTACTTC. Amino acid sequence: CASRVGQLQETQYF.

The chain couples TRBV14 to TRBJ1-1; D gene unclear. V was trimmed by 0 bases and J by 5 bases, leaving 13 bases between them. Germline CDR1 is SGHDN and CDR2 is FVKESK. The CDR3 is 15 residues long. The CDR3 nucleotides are TGTGCCAGCAGCCAAGATCTGGGAGGAGAGACTGAAGCTTTCTTT. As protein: CASSQDLGGETEAFF.

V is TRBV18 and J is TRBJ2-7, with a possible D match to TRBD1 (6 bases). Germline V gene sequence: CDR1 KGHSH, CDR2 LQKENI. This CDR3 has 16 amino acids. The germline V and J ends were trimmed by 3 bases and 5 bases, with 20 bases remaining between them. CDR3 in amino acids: CASSPNPQTGPHEQYF. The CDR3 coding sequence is TGTGCCAGCTCACCTAACCCTCAAACAGGGCCGCACGAGCAGTACTTC.

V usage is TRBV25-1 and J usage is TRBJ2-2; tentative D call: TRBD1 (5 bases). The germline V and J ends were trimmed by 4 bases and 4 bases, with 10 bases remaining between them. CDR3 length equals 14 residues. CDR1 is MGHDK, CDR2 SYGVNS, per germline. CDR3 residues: CASSGSGITGELFF. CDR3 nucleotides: TGTGCCAGCAGTGGGTCAGGGATCACCGGGGAGCTGTTTTTT. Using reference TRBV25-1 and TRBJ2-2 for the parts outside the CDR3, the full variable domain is EADIYQTPRYLVIGTGKKITLECSQTMGHDKMYWYQQDPGMELHLIHYSYGVNSTEKGDLSSESTVSRIRTEHFPLTLESARPSHTSQYLCASSGSGITGELFFGEGSRLTVL.

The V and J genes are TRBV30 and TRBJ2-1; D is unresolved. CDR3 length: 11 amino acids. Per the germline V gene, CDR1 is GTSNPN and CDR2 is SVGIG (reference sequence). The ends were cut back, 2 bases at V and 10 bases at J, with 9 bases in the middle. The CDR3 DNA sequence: TGTGCCTGGAGTCCTGGTCGGGAGCAGTTCTTC. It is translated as CAWSPGREQFF.

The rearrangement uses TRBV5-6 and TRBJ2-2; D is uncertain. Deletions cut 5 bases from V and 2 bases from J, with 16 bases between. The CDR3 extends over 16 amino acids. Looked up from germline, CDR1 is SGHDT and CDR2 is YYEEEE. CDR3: CASSPGWAENTGELFF. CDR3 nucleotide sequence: TGTGCCAGCAGTCCCGGTTGGGCAGAAAACACCGGGGAGCTGTTTTTT.

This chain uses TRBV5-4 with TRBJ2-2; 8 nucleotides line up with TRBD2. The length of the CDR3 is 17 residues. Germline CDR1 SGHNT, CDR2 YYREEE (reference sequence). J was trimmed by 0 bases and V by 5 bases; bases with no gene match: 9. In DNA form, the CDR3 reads TGTGCCAGCAGACATCCAACTAGCGGCCCGAACACCGGGGAGCTGTTTTTT. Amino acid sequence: CASRHPTSGPNTGELFF.

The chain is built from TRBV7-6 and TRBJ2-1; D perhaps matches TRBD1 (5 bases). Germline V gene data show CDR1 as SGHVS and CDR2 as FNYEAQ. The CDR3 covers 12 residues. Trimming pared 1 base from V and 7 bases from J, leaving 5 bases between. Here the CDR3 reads CASSLEGNEQFF. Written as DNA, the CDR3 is TGTGCCAGCAGCTTAGAGGGGAATGAGCAGTTCTTC. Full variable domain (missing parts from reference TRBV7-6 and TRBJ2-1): GAGVSQSPRYKVTKRGQDVALRCDPISGHVSLYWYRQALGQGPEFLTYFNYEAQQDKSGLPNDRFSAERPEGSISTLTIQRTEQRDSAMYRCASSLEGNEQFFGPGTRLTVL.

This chain's CDR3 is CASSIAAGRSSYEQYF. The CDR3 DNA reads TGTGCCAGCAGCATTGCCGCGGGTAGAAGCTCCTACGAGCAGTACTTC. The chain is built from TRBV7-9 and TRBJ2-7, with TRBD2 as a possible D gene (5 bases). The CDR3 length is 16 residues. The V end was cut by 5 bases, the J end by 0 bases, with 17 bases between. CDR1 is SEHNR, CDR2 FQNEAQ, per germline (reference sequence).

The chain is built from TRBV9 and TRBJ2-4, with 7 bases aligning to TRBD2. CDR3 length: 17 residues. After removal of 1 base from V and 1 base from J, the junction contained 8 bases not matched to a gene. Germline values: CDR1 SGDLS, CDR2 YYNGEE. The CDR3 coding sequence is TGTGCCAGCAGCGTAAGTGGCGGGAGTACCGCCAAAAACATTCAGTACTTC. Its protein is CASSVSGGSTAKNIQYF.

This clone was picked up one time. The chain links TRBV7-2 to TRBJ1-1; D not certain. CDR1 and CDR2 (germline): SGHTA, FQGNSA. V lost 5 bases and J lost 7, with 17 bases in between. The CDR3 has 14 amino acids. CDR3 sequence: CASSPIKGYYEAFF. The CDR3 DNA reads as TGTGCCAGCAGCCCTATCAAAGGATACTATGAAGCTTTCTTT.

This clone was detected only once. CDR3 residues: CASSSRSYEQYF. CDR3 DNA sequence: TGTGCCAGCAGCTCCCGGTCATACGAGCAGTACTTC. The rearrangement joins TRBV7-2 to TRBJ2-7, with D hard to call. The V and J ends lost 4 bases and 4 bases respectively, with 8 bases between them. CDR1 and CDR2 from the germline V gene are SGHTA and FQGNSA. The CDR3 extends over 12 amino acids.

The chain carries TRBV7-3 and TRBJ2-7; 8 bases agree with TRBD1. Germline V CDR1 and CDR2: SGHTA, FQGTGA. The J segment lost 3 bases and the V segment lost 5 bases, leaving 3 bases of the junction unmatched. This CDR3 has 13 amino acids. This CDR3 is CASSIGQGYEQYF. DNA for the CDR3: TGTGCCAGCAGCATCGGACAGGGCTACGAGCAGTACTTC.

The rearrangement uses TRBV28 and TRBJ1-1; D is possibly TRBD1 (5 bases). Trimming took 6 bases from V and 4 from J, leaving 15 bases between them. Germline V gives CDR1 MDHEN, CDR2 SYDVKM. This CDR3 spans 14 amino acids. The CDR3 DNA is TGTGCCAGCAGCGACGCTAAACAGGTCACTGAAGCTTTCTTT. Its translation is CASSDAKQVTEAFF.

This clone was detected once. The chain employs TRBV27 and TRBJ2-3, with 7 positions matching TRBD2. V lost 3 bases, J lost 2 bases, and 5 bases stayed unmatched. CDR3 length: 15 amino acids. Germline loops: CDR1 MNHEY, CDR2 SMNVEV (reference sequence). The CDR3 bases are TGTGCCAGCAGTTTTGGCGGGAGACCCACAGATACGCAGTATTTT. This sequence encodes CASSFGGRPTDTQYF.

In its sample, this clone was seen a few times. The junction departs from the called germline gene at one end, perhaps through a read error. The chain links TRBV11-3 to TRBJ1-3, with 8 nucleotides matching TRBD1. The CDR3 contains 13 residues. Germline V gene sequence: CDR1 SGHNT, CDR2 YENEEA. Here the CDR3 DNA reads TGTGCCAGCAGCCTAGGACAGGGCTGGAGCCCGGAATTT. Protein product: CASSLGQGWSPEF.